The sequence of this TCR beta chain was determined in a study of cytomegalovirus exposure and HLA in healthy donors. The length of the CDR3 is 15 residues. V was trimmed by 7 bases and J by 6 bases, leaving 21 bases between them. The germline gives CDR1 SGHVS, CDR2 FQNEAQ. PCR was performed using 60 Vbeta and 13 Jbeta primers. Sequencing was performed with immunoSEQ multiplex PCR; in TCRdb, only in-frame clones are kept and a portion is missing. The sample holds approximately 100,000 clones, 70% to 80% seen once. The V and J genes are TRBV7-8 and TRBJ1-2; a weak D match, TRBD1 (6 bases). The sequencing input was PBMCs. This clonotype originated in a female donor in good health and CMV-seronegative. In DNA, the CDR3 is TGTGCCAGCACCCGCCCGGGGAGGGGGAGGGATGGCTACACCTTC. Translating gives CASTRPGRGRDGYTF.